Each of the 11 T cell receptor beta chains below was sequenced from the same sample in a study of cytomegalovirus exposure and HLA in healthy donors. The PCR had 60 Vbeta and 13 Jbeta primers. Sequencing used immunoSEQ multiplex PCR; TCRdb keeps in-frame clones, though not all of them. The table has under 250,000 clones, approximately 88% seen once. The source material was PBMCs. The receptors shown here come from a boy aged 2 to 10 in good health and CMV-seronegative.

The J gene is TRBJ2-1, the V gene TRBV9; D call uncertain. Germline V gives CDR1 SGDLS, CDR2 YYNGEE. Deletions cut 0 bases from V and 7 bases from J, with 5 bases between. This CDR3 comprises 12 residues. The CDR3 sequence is CASSVVPNEQFF. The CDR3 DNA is TGTGCCAGCAGCGTAGTCCCAAATGAGCAGTTCTTC. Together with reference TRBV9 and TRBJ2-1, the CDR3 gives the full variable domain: DSGVTQTPKHLITATGQRVTLRCSPRSGDLSVYWYQQSLDQGLQFLIQYYNGEERAKGNILERFSAQQFPDLHSELNLSSLELGDSALYFCASSVVPNEQFFGPGTRLTVL.

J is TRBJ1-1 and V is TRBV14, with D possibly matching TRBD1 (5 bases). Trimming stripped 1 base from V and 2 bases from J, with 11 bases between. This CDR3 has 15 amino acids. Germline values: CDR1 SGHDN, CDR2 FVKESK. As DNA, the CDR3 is TGTGCCAGCAGCCAAGGCGGGGCCCGAAACACTGAAGCTTTCTTT. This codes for CASSQGGARNTEAFF.

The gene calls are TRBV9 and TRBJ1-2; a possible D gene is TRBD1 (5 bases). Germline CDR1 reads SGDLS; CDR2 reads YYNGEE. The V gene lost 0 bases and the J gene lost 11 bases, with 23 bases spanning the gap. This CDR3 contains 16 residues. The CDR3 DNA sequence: TGTGCCAGCAGCGTAGTTGATTCCCCAGGGCCGGGCCGGTACACCTTC. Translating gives CASSVVDSPGPGRYTF.

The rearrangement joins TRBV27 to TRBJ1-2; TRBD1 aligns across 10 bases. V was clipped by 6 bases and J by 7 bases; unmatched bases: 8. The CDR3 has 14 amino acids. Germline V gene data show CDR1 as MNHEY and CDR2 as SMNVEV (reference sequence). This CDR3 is CASSPGQGMVGYTF. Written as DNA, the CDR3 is TGTGCCAGCAGCCCGGGACAGGGGATGGTTGGCTACACCTTC.

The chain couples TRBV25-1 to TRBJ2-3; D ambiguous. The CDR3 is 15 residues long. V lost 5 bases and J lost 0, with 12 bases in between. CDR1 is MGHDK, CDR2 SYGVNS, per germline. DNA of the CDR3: TGTGCCAGCAGTCCAAGAGCCTCTAGCACAGATACGCAGTATTTT. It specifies CASSPRASSTDTQYF.

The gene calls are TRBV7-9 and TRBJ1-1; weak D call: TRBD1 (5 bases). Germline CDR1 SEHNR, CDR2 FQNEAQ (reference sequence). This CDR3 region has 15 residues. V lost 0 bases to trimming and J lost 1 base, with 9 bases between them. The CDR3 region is CASSLAQGENTEAFF. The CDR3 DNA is TGTGCCAGCAGCTTAGCGCAGGGCGAGAACACTGAAGCTTTCTTT.

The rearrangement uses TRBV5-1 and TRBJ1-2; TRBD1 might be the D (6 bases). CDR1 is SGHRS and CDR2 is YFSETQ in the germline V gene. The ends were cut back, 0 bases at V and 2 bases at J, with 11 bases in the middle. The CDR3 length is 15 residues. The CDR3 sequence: CASSLVAGANYGYTF. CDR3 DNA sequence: TGCGCCAGCAGCTTGGTGGCAGGGGCGAACTATGGCTACACCTTC.

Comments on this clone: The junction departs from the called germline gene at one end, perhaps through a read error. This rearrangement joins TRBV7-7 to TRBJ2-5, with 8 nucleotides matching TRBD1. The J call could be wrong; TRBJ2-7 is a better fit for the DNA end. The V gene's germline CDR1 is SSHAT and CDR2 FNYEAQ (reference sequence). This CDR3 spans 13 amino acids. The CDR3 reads CASSQDREDEQYF. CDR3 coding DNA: TGTGCTAGCAGCCAGGACAGGGAGGACGAGCAGTACTTC.

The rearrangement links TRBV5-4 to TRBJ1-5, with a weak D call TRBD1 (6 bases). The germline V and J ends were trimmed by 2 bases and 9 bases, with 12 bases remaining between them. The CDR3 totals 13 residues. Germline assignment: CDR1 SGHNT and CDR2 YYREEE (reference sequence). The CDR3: CASSFSGTTPQHF. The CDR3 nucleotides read TGTGCCAGCAGCTTTAGCGGGACAACGCCCCAGCATTTT.

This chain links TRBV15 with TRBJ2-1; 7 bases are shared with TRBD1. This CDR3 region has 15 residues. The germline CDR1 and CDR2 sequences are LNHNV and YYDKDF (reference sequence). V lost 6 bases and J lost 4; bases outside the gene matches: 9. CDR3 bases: TGTGCCACCAGGACTACAGGGGCGAGATACAATGAGCAGTTCTTC. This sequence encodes CATRTTGARYNEQFF.

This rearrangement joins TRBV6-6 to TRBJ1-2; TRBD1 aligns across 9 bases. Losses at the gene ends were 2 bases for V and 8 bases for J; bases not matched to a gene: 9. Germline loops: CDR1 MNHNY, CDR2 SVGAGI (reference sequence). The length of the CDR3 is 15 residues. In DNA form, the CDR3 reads TGTGCCAGCAGTTACCCGGGACAGGGCCCAGAAGGCTACACCTTC. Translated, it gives CASSYPGQGPEGYTF.